The 29 T cell receptor beta chains reported below all come from one sample, sequenced in a study of blood T cell repertoires in COVID-19. TCRdb keeps only in-frame clones here, not all; method: immunoSEQ multiplex PCR. Found here are about 160,000 clones, about 80% of them singletons; the top ten hold approximately 3.6%. Sequenced sample: PBMCs or T cells enriched from blood (not recorded which). Receptor source: a woman aged 55-69 years who had recovered from COVID-19.

The chain uses TRBV24-1 and TRBJ2-7, with D hard to call. V was clipped by 2 bases and J by 5 bases, with 9 bases between them. From germline, CDR1 is KGHDR and CDR2 SFDVKD. CDR3 length equals 13 residues. DNA for the CDR3: TGTGCCACCAGTGATTCATCTGGCCACGAGCAGTACTTC. It is translated as CATSDSSGHEQYF.

The J gene is TRBJ2-1, the V gene TRBV5-1; TRBD2 matches 8 bases. J was trimmed by 4 bases and V by 4 bases; bases with no gene match: 7. The CDR3 sequence is 15 residues long. Germline lookup yields CDR1 SGHRS and CDR2 YFSETQ. The CDR3 sequence: CASSVSGGQYNEQFF. The CDR3 coding sequence is TGCGCCAGCAGCGTAAGCGGGGGCCAATACAATGAGCAGTTCTTC.

The chain is built from TRBV14 and TRBJ1-1; 7 bases fit TRBD1. Germline CDR1 and CDR2: SGHDN and FVKESK. The trim removed 0 bases at V and 2 bases at J, leaving 3 bases unmatched. The CDR3 runs 15 residues. Written as DNA, the CDR3 is TGTGCCAGCAGCCAAGAGACAGGGAGAAACACTGAAGCTTTCTTT. Protein sequence: CASSQETGRNTEAFF.

This chain joins TRBV5-4 and TRBJ2-1; 10 bases match TRBD2. This CDR3 region has 16 residues. Germline V gene lookup returns CDR1 SGHNT and CDR2 YYREEE (reference sequence). V lost 4 bases to trimming and J lost 4 bases; unmatched junction nucleotides: 8. The CDR3 DNA follows: TGTGCCAGCAGCGTCCTAGCGGGGGCTTTGTACAATGAGCAGTTCTTC. Translating it yields CASSVLAGALYNEQFF.

The gene calls are TRBV5-5 and TRBJ2-7; the D is unclear. The CDR3 runs to 12 residues. Trimming shortened V by 2 bases and J by 8 bases, and 11 bases separated the two germline ends. Germline CDR1 reads SGHKS; CDR2 reads YYEKEE (reference sequence). The CDR3 protein is CASSFENSKQYF. CDR3 sequence (DNA): TGTGCCAGCAGCTTTGAGAACAGCAAGCAGTACTTC.

The rearrangement joins TRBV7-2 to TRBJ1-6; 7 bases line up with TRBD1. Germline V lookup: CDR1 SGHTA, CDR2 FQGNSA. The CDR3 runs 14 residues. V lost 4 bases to trimming and J lost 9 bases; unmatched junction nucleotides: 6. In nucleotides, the CDR3 is TGTGCCAGCAGCTCTGTGACAGGGCTTTCACCCCTCCACTTT. This codes for CASSSVTGLSPLHF. Full variable domain (missing parts from reference TRBV7-2 and TRBJ1-6): GAGVSQSPSNKVTEKGKDVELRCDPISGHTALYWYRQSLGQGLEFLIYFQGNSAPDKSGLPSDRFSAERTGGSVSTLTIQRTQQEDSAVYLCASSSVTGLSPLHFGNGTRLTVT.

The rearrangement uses TRBV2 and TRBJ2-5; tentatively, D is TRBD1 (6 bases). Per germline, CDR1 SNHLY and CDR2 FYNNEI. This CDR3 has 12 amino acids. The ends were cut back, 5 bases at V and 5 bases at J, with 9 bases in the middle. The CDR3 here is CASSYRAETQYF. DNA of the CDR3: TGTGCCAGCAGTTACAGGGCGGAGACCCAGTACTTC.

The chain couples TRBV30 to TRBJ1-2; unclear D gene. V dropped 2 bases and J dropped 7 bases, with 14 bases sitting between them. The CDR3 is 13 residues long. The germline CDR1 and CDR2 sequences are GTSNPN and SVGIG (reference sequence). CDR3 residues: CAWSPSEVGGYTF. The CDR3 DNA reads as TGTGCCTGGAGTCCCTCGGAGGTTGGTGGCTACACCTTC.

The chain carries TRBV5-1 and TRBJ1-1; 7 positions agree with TRBD1. There are 14 residues in the CDR3. Per germline, CDR1 SGHRS and CDR2 YFSETQ. Trimming took 7 bases from V and 0 from J; bases not matched to a gene: 6. For the CDR3, the DNA is TGCGCCAGCCACAGGGGTGATATGAACACTGAAGCTTTCTTT. It is translated as CASHRGDMNTEAFF.

This chain connects TRBV29-1 to TRBJ1-2, with D unresolved. The CDR3 is 12 residues long. CDR1 is SQVTM, CDR2 ANQGSEA, per germline. V was trimmed by 4 bases and J by 2 bases, leaving 8 bases between them. In DNA, the CDR3 is TGCAGCGTTGTGTGGGCGAACTATGGCTACACCTTC. Its protein is CSVVWANYGYTF.

The genes are TRBV2 and TRBJ2-7; 7 positions match TRBD1. Germline V lookup: CDR1 SNHLY, CDR2 FYNNEI. Germline trimming cut 10 bases from V and 0 bases from J; bases unmatched to any gene: 6. The CDR3 has 13 residues. The CDR3 loop is CATTGDSSYEQYF. The CDR3 bases are TGTGCCACCACCGGGGACAGCTCCTACGAGCAGTACTTC.

The chain combines TRBV18 with TRBJ2-7; D ambiguous. CDR1 and CDR2 (germline): KGHSH, LQKENI. CDR3 length: 15 residues. V was cut by 0 bases and J by 0 bases, with 9 bases left in between. The CDR3 DNA reads as TGTGCCAGCTCACCACCTTCCAGAAACTCCTACGAGCAGTACTTC. Its translation: CASSPPSRNSYEQYF. Full variable domain (missing parts from reference TRBV18 and TRBJ2-7): NAGVMQNPRHLVRRRGQEARLRCSPMKGHSHVYWYRQLPEEGLKFMVYLQKENIIDESGMPKERFSAEFPKEGPSILRIQQVVRGDSAAYFCASSPPSRNSYEQYFGPGTRLTVT.

The V and J genes are TRBV5-1 and TRBJ1-2; TRBD1 might be the D (5 bases). Germline CDR1 reads SGHRS; CDR2 reads YFSETQ. Trimming pared 0 bases from V and 5 bases from J, leaving 11 bases between. The CDR3 loop spans 14 amino acids. The CDR3: CASSLGQPKYGYTF. CDR3 in DNA: TGCGCCAGCAGCTTGGGACAGCCCAAATATGGCTACACCTTC. Filled out from reference TRBV5-1 and TRBJ1-2, the complete variable domain reads KAGVTQTPRYLIKTRGQQVTLSCSPISGHRSVSWYQQTPGQGLQFLFEYFSETQRNKGNFPGRFSGRQFSNSRSEMNVSTLELGDSALYLCASSLGQPKYGYTFGSGTRLTVV.

The V gene is TRBV5-4, the J gene TRBJ1-3, with D uncertain. The CDR3 has 11 residues. Trimming pared 1 base from V and 7 bases from J, leaving 3 bases between. The germline CDR1 and CDR2 sequences are SGHNT and YYREEE (reference sequence). CDR3 sequence reads: CASSLQNTIYF. In DNA, the CDR3 is TGTGCCAGCAGCTTGCAGAACACCATATATTTT.

The chain employs TRBV27 and TRBJ2-7; TRBD1 aligns across 7 bases. Per germline, CDR1 MNHEY and CDR2 SMNVEV (reference sequence). This CDR3 is 15 amino acids long. Trimming removed 6 bases from V and 0 bases from J; junction bases left unmatched: 8. The CDR3 DNA reads TGTGCCAGCAGCCCCCGGACAGGTACCTCCTACGAGCAGTACTTC. This encodes CASSPRTGTSYEQYF.

DNA of the CDR3: TGTGCCAGCAGCTCCGGACAGGGGGGTCAGCCCCAGCATTTT. Protein product: CASSSGQGGQPQHF. This chain joins TRBV5-5 and TRBJ1-5, with 10 bases lining up with TRBD1. After removal of 3 bases from V and 6 bases from J, the junction contained 3 bases not matched to a gene. The CDR3 is 14 residues long. CDR1 and CDR2 from the germline V gene are SGHKS and YYEKEE (reference sequence).

This rearrangement joins TRBV7-9 to TRBJ1-2; maybe TRBD1 (6 bases). Germline values: CDR1 SEHNR, CDR2 FQNEAQ (reference sequence). V lost 7 bases and J lost 1, with 19 bases in between. The CDR3 runs to 16 residues. CDR3 protein: CASKDISGADNYGYTF. The CDR3 nucleotides are TGTGCCAGCAAGGATATTTCAGGGGCCGATAACTATGGCTACACCTTC.

This chain uses TRBV5-1 with TRBJ1-1; 10 bases are a match to TRBD1. Germline-derived CDR1 and CDR2 are SGHRS and YFSETQ. With V trimmed by 3 bases and J by 1 base, 12 bases remained unmatched. This CDR3 contains 18 residues. CDR3 loop: CASSWNGQGVTTNTEAFF. The CDR3 nucleotides read TGCGCCAGCAGCTGGAACGGACAGGGGGTTACGACGAACACTGAAGCTTTCTTT.

This chain connects TRBV23-1 to TRBJ1-5; the match to TRBD1 covers 10 bases. TRBV23-1 is given ORF status, its function remaining uncertain. The CDR3 consists of 18 residues. V trimming: 2 bases; J trimming: 2 bases; junction bases outside the gene matches: 9. CDR3 nucleotides: TGCGCCAGCAGTCAAGGGACAGGGGATCGGGGTGGCAATCAGCCCCAGCATTTT. Amino acids: CASSQGTGDRGGNQPQHF.

The chain links TRBV7-8 to TRBJ1-5, with D possibly matching TRBD1 (5 bases). Trimming took off 1 base at V and 1 base at J, with 11 bases between the two ends. There are 16 residues in the CDR3. The germline CDR1 and CDR2 sequences are SGHVS and FQNEAQ. CDR3 bases: TGTGCCAGCAGCTTAGGGCAAAGGGGAAGCAATCAGCCCCAGCATTTT. This encodes CASSLGQRGSNQPQHF.

This clone was seen only once. The chain joins TRBV24-1 to TRBJ2-5, with D possibly TRBD2 on 6 matching bases. The germline V gene has CDR1 KGHDR and CDR2 SFDVKD. The length of the CDR3 is 15 residues. V was shortened by 3 bases and J by 1 base, with 11 bases between the two germline ends. The CDR3: CATSDNLASQETQYF. In DNA form, the CDR3 reads TGTGCCACCAGTGATAACCTAGCGTCCCAAGAGACCCAGTACTTC.

The V and J genes are TRBV28 and TRBJ1-2; D not resolved. The CDR3 extends over 12 amino acids. Germline CDR1 and CDR2: MDHEN and SYDVKM. Between the trimmed V and J ends, which lost 4 bases and 5 bases, there was a span of 8 bases. The CDR3 DNA follows: TGTGCCAGCAGTTCGAACAGATATGGCTACACCTTC. This translates into CASSSNRYGYTF.

The chain combines TRBV18 with TRBJ2-5; D perhaps matches TRBD2 (5 bases). This CDR3 spans 15 amino acids. Germline V gives CDR1 KGHSH, CDR2 LQKENI. V was cut by 0 bases and J by 5 bases, with 13 bases left in between. The CDR3 DNA follows: TGTGCCAGCTCACCACCTTCGGGGAGACGGGAGACCCAGTACTTC. Amino acids: CASSPPSGRRETQYF.

The chain combines TRBV5-4 with TRBJ2-3, with TRBD1 matching 8 bases. V was clipped by 4 bases and J by 3 bases; unmatched bases: 7. This CDR3 is built from 15 residues. Germline V gene lookup returns CDR1 SGHNT and CDR2 YYREEE (reference sequence). CDR3 bases: TGTGCCAGCAGCCCCGACGGGGACAGGACAGATACGCAGTATTTT. Translating gives CASSPDGDRTDTQYF. Together with reference TRBV5-4 and TRBJ2-3, the CDR3 gives the full variable domain: ETGVTQSPTHLIKTRGQQVTLRCSSQSGHNTVSWYQQALGQGPQFIFQYYREEENGRGNFPPRFSGLQFPNYSSELNVNALELDDSALYLCASSPDGDRTDTQYFGPGTRLTVL.

CDR3 sequence (DNA): TGTGCCAGCATGGGGGGAAACACTGAAGCTTTCTTT. Translated: CASMGGNTEAFF. The rearrangement links TRBV6-5 to TRBJ1-1; D perhaps matches TRBD1 (5 bases). Trimming cost V 7 bases and J 2 bases, with 8 bases left between them. CDR3 length: 12 residues. Germline CDR1 reads MNHEY; CDR2 reads SVGAGI.

The gene calls are TRBV6-5 and TRBJ2-1, with 11 bases fitting TRBD2. The CDR3 is 15 residues long. The junction had 0 bases not matched to a gene; V was cut back by 0 bases and J by 5 bases. From germline, CDR1 is MNHEY and CDR2 SVGAGI. In DNA form, the CDR3 reads TGTGCCAGCAGTTACTCGACTAGCGGGAACAATGAGCAGTTCTTC. It translates to CASSYSTSGNNEQFF.

This chain links TRBV5-4 with TRBJ1-2, with no clear D. The CDR3 spans 13 residues. Germline-derived CDR1 and CDR2 are SGHNT and YYREEE (reference sequence). V was pared by 0 bases and J by 4 bases, with 7 bases between. The CDR3 protein is CASSLAESYGYTF. The DNA for the CDR3 is TGTGCCAGCAGCTTGGCGGAGAGCTATGGCTACACCTTC.

This clone was found a few times. The same CDR3 also results from other DNA sequences found in this sample. The chain is built from TRBV27 and TRBJ2-7; 8 positions match TRBD1. This CDR3 region has 15 residues. V was clipped by 5 bases and J by 0 bases; unmatched bases: 6. CDR1 and CDR2 from the germline V gene are MNHEY and SMNVEV (reference sequence). CDR3 coding DNA: TGTGCCAGCAGTCTTAGGACAGGGTCCTCCTACGAGCAGTACTTC. Its translation: CASSLRTGSSYEQYF.

V and J are TRBV5-8 and TRBJ1-1, with D possibly TRBD1 on 6 matching bases. Germline assignment: CDR1 SGHTS and CDR2 YDEGEE. Trimming removed 2 bases from V and 1 base from J, with 9 bases in between. This CDR3 has 14 residues. CDR3: CASSFQGPNTEAFF. The CDR3 DNA follows: TGTGCCAGCAGCTTTCAGGGGCCGAACACTGAAGCTTTCTTT.